A selection of T cell receptor beta chains follows, all from one sample in a study of T cell responses to AZD1222 COVID-19 vaccine. Method: immunoSEQ multiplex PCR; TCRdb's copy keeps in-frame clones and lacks some. The sample lists 150,000 to 200,000 clones, about 92% seen once, with about 2.5% in the top ten. The sequencing here drew on peripheral blood, taken on day 0 of AZD1222 vaccination. The receptor set was obtained from an adult in good health. Both conserved end residues are part of each CDR3. A D gene is named only where the DNA matches it firmly. Clone size appears in some rows only: once, few, many, or a class for an expanded clone.

v_call	j_call	d_call	clone_size	cdr3_aa	cdr3_nt
TRBV12-3/TRBV12-4	TRBJ1-2	NA	NA	CASSSTNNYGYTF	TGTGCCAGCAGTTCTACCAATAACTATGGCTACACCTTC
TRBV6-5	TRBJ1-4	TRBD1	once	CAGSYSGTGDEKLFF	TGTGCCGGCAGTTACTCAGGGACAGGGGATGAAAAACTGTTTTTT
TRBV10-3	TRBJ1-2	NA	NA	CAISESKGADGYTF	TGTGCCATCAGTGAGTCGAAGGGAGCGGATGGCTACACCTTC
TRBV28	TRBJ2-1	NA	NA	CASSLAGVYEEQFF	TGTGCCAGCAGTTTAGCAGGAGTCTACGAGGAGCAGTTCTTC
TRBV6-2/TRBV6-3	TRBJ2-7	TRBD1	few	CASSSYPGTGGYEQYF	TGTGCCAGCAGTTCCTACCCCGGGACAGGGGGCTACGAGCAGTACTTC
TRBV5-5	TRBJ2-1	TRBD1	NA	CASSLQGQEGDKQFF	TGTGCCAGCAGCTTGCAGGGACAGGAAGGGGATAAGCAGTTCTTC
TRBV11-2	TRBJ2-3	NA	NA	CASSPARMGTDTQYF	TGTGCCAGCAGCCCGGCCCGAATGGGCACGGATACGCAGTATTTT
TRBV7-3	TRBJ2-3	TRBD2	NA	CASKKGAGGLTDTQYF	TGTGCCAGCAAAAAGGGAGCGGGGGGACTCACAGATACGCAGTATTTT
TRBV18	TRBJ2-1	TRBD2	NA	CASSPFSSGNLYNEQFF	TGTGCCAGCTCACCTTTTAGTAGCGGGAACCTATACAATGAGCAGTTCTTC
TRBV12-3/TRBV12-4	TRBJ2-7	NA	few	CASSLGEGYEQYF	TGTGCCAGCAGTTTGGGGGAAGGCTACGAGCAGTACTTC
TRBV29-1	TRBJ1-3	NA	NA	CSVDDTVGNTIYF	TGCAGCGTTGATGATACCGTTGGAAACACCATATATTTT
TRBV10-3	TRBJ1-5	NA	NA	CAITPGQPQHF	TGTGCCATCACCCCTGGTCAGCCCCAGCATTTT
TRBV28	TRBJ1-1	TRBD1	NA	CASSPQSGTGEGDTEAFF	TGTGCCAGCAGTCCCCAATCCGGGACAGGGGAGGGAGACACTGAAGCTTTCTTT
TRBV5-4	TRBJ2-5	NA	NA	CASSSTEGGETQYF	TGTGCCAGCAGCAGCACGGAGGGCGGCGAGACCCAGTACTTC
TRBV3-1/TRBV3-2	TRBJ1-1	TRBD1	NA	CASSRWTGENTEAFF	TGTGCCAGCAGCCGATGGACAGGGGAGAACACTGAAGCTTTCTTT
TRBV5-4	TRBJ1-2	TRBD1	NA	CASSWGTGGTRGYTF	TGTGCCAGCAGCTGGGGGACAGGGGGTACAAGGGGCTACACCTTC
TRBV20-1	TRBJ2-2	TRBD2	NA	CSASEASGTGELFF	TGCAGTGCTAGTGAGGCTAGCGGGACCGGGGAGCTGTTTTTT
TRBV21-1	TRBJ2-4	NA	NA	CASSKGYSGNIQYF	TGTGCCAGCAGCAAAGGCTACAGTGGAAACATTCAGTACTTC
TRBV28	TRBJ1-2	TRBD1	NA	CASSYPGGNYGYTF	TGTGCCAGCAGTTACCCAGGGGGCAACTATGGCTACACCTTC
TRBV3-1/TRBV3-2	TRBJ2-3	NA	NA	CASSQDWWRPESTDTQYF	TGTGCCAGCAGCCAAGATTGGTGGCGCCCCGAGAGCACAGATACGCAGTATTTT
TRBV27	TRBJ2-3	TRBD2	once	CASRTQRRGLQTSGDGTDTQYF	TGTGCCAGCAGGACCCAACGTCGGGGTCTCCAGACTAGCGGGGATGGCACAGATACGCAGTATTTT
TRBV5-1	TRBJ2-7	NA	NA	CASSPTGTYSYEQYF	TGCGCCAGCAGCCCAACCGGGACGTACTCCTACGAGCAGTACTTC
TRBV9	TRBJ2-7	NA	NA	CASSVGDPGWGEQYF	TGTGCCAGCAGCGTAGGGGACCCGGGCTGGGGAGAGCAGTACTTC
TRBV2	TRBJ2-1	TRBD1	NA	CASSGQGLTQNEQFF	TGTGCCAGCAGCGGACAGGGTCTCACACAGAATGAGCAGTTCTTC
TRBV5-6	TRBJ1-2	NA	NA	CASSSRGTHDGYTF	TGTGCCAGCAGCTCCAGGGGAACCCATGATGGCTACACCTTC
TRBV19	TRBJ2-3	NA	NA	CASRVRGSTDTQYF	TGTGCCAGTAGAGTGAGGGGGAGCACAGATACGCAGTATTTT
TRBV7-3	TRBJ2-2	TRBD1	NA	CASSERQGIGELFF	TGTGCCAGCAGCGAGCGACAGGGAATCGGGGAGCTGTTTTTT
TRBV19	TRBJ2-7	TRBD1	NA	CASSGTGVEQYF	TGTGCCAGTAGTGGTACAGGGGTAGAGCAGTACTTC
TRBV7-3	TRBJ2-2	TRBD2	NA	CASSGTSGGPYTGELFF	TGTGCCAGCAGCGGGACTAGCGGGGGGCCTTACACCGGGGAGCTGTTTTTT
TRBV15	TRBJ1-1	TRBD1	NA	CATSRDRASRKAFF	TGTGCCACCAGCAGGGACAGGGCATCACGGAAAGCTTTCTTT
TRBV28	TRBJ2-3	TRBD1	NA	CASSFRRGLSTDTQYF	TGTGCCAGCAGTTTTCGCAGGGGGCTAAGCACAGATACGCAGTATTTT
TRBV27	TRBJ2-1	TRBD2	NA	CASSPGLAHTYNEQFF	TGTGCCAGCAGTCCCGGACTAGCGCACACCTACAATGAGCAGTTCTTC
TRBV7-9	TRBJ2-7	NA	NA	CASSSGLRSYEQYF	TGTGCCAGCAGCTCGGGACTCCGCTCCTACGAGCAGTACTTC
TRBV6-2/TRBV6-3	TRBJ1-2	NA	NA	CASSDEGRNYGYTF	TGTGCCAGCAGTGACGAGGGGAGAAACTATGGCTACACCTTC
TRBV7-9	TRBJ1-2	NA	NA	CASSLADTNSF	TGTGCCAGCAGCTTAGCGGACACCAACTCCTTC
TRBV5-5	TRBJ1-4	NA	NA	CASSLNRFTTNEKLFF	TGTGCCAGCAGCTTGAACAGGTTTACAACTAATGAAAAACTGTTTTTT
TRBV10-3	TRBJ1-3	TRBD1	NA	CATGTGGSGNTIYF	TGTGCCACAGGGACAGGGGGCTCTGGAAACACCATATATTTT
TRBV5-1	TRBJ1-5	NA	NA	CASRESSNQPQHF	TGCGCCAGCAGAGAGTCCAGCAATCAGCCCCAGCATTTT